These 18 T cell receptor beta chains came from one sample sequenced in a study of neurological immune-mediated disorders (dated by TCRdb to 2018 to 2020). Library generation was performed with 5' RACE. TCRdb shows the sequencer as Illumina HiSeq 2500. TCRdb ran its own pipeline on the public reads, namely fastp trimming at Q25 and MiXCR clone calling, and kept in-frame beta chains. For every CDR3 protein sequence, its rows merge into one entry that carries the most common genes and DNA. This sample has tens of thousands of distinct CDR3 sequences in its table, and roughly 3.6% of those were observed once. Clones ranked in the top ten supply 1.3% of the sample. The sequencing sample was made of PBMCs. Receptor source: a man aged 25 to 40 with multiple sclerosis.

This chain links TRBV9 with TRBJ2-2, with D uncertain. Germline V gene data show CDR1 as SGDLS and CDR2 as YYNGEE. This CDR3 contains 13 residues. Trimming removed 0 bases from V and 6 bases from J, with 6 bases in between. CDR3 loop: CASSVATAGELFF. The CDR3 DNA reads TGTGCCAGCAGCGTAGCGACGGCCGGGGAGCTGTTTTTT.

V and J are TRBV29-1 and TRBJ2-2; no firm D call. CDR1 SQVTM and CDR2 ANQGSEA come from the germline V gene. V shed 4 bases and J shed 4 bases, with 10 bases lying between them. The CDR3 consists of 13 residues. The CDR3 sequence: CSVAKLGTGELFF. The CDR3 DNA reads as TGCAGCGTTGCGAAACTGGGCACCGGGGAGCTGTTTTTT.

This clonotype was counted ten times or more. The V gene is TRBV7-8, the J gene TRBJ2-7; TRBD2 matches at 10 bases. The CDR3 is 16 residues long. J lost 4 bases, V lost 1 base, and 7 bases had no gene match. Germline values: CDR1 SGHVS, CDR2 FQNEAQ. CDR3 sequence (DNA): TGTGCCAGCAGCTTAGGGATAGCGGGGGGCGTATACGAGCAGTACTTC. Its translation: CASSLGIAGGVYEQYF.

This clonotype occurred a few times. The chain recombines TRBV5-1 with TRBJ2-7; 7 bases are a match to TRBD1. This CDR3 region has 14 residues. CDR1 and CDR2 (germline): SGHRS, YFSETQ. The V and J ends lost 6 bases and 4 bases, in that order; junction bases with no gene match: 10. CDR3 in amino acids: CASNAGTDYYEQYF. The DNA for the CDR3 is TGCGCCAGCAACGCCGGGACAGACTATTACGAGCAGTACTTC.

This clonotype was found many times. The chain employs TRBV29-1 and TRBJ1-1; D is ambiguous. CDR3 length: 14 amino acids. Deletions cut 0 bases from V and 1 base from J, with 9 bases between. CDR1 is SQVTM, CDR2 ANQGSEA, per germline. The CDR3 sequence is CSVEESQQNTEAFF. In nucleotides, the CDR3 is TGCAGCGTTGAAGAGAGCCAGCAGAACACTGAAGCTTTCTTT.

This clonotype came up many times. V and J are TRBV15 and TRBJ1-1; D is uncertain. Germline-derived CDR1 and CDR2 are LNHNV and YYDKDF (reference sequence). Trimming took 0 bases from V and 3 from J, leaving 8 bases between them. The CDR3 is made up of 14 amino acids. The chain's CDR3 is CATSRDTVDTEAFF. The CDR3 DNA sequence: TGTGCCACCAGCAGAGACACCGTTGACACTGAAGCTTTCTTT.

In this sample, this clonotype turned up many times. The chain has TRBV5-6 and TRBJ2-2; 10 nucleotides align to TRBD1. Germline CDR1 and CDR2: SGHDT and YYEEEE. The CDR3 totals 15 residues. The junction had 2 bases not matched to a gene; V was cut back by 2 bases and J by 4 bases. Written as DNA, the CDR3 is TGTGCCAGCAGCTTCGGACAGGGGGTCACCGGGGAGCTGTTTTTT. Protein product: CASSFGQGVTGELFF.

In the case of this clonotype: No conserved phenylalanine or tryptophan is present at the end of the CDR3, so a read error is the likely explanation. The V call is TRBV4-1, the J call TRBJ2-7; D gene unclear. Trimming removed 0 bases at V and 1 base at J, with 10 bases between. Germline assignment: CDR1 MGHRA and CDR2 YSYEKL. This CDR3 region has 15 residues. In DNA, the CDR3 is TGCGCCAGCAGCCAAGAAATGACGGGTTCCTACGAGCAGTACAAC. It yields the protein CASSQEMTGSYEQYN.

This clonotype was detected many times. The genes are TRBV3-1 and TRBJ1-1; 9 bases align to TRBD1. V was pared by 1 base and J by 6 bases, with 6 bases of the junction left unmatched. This CDR3 is built from 15 residues. Germline V gene lookup returns CDR1 LGHDT and CDR2 YNNKEL (reference sequence). The CDR3 region has the DNA TGTGCCAGCAGCCAAGTCGGGACAGGGTACGCTGAAGCTTTCTTT. Its protein is CASSQVGTGYAEAFF.

This clonotype was seen at least ten times. The chain links TRBV5-1 to TRBJ2-6; 10 positions match TRBD1. Trimming removed 6 bases from V and 1 base from J; junction bases left unmatched: 7. CDR3 length: 17 residues. CDR1 is SGHRS, CDR2 YFSETQ, per germline. In DNA form, the CDR3 reads TGCGCCAGCACCTACCGGGACAGGGGTTCTGGGGCCAACGTCCTGACTTTC. Encoded protein: CASTYRDRGSGANVLTF.

Ten or more counts support this clonotype. The V gene is TRBV6-5, the J gene TRBJ2-1; D ambiguous. The V end lost 0 bases, the J end lost 9 bases, and 9 bases lay between the germline ends. The CDR3 is 13 amino acids. Looked up from germline, CDR1 is MNHEY and CDR2 is SVGAGI. The CDR3 loop is CASSYSGKAEQFF. CDR3 in DNA: TGTGCCAGCAGTTACTCTGGAAAAGCTGAGCAGTTCTTC.

This clonotype was seen at least ten times. The V gene is TRBV29-1, the J gene TRBJ2-3; weak D call: TRBD1 (5 bases). V was cut by 1 base and J by 0 bases, with 11 bases left in between. CDR1 is SQVTM and CDR2 is ANQGSEA in the germline V gene. This CDR3 spans 15 amino acids. Here the CDR3 DNA reads TGCAGCGTTGAAGGTGGGGCCTTAAGCACAGATACGCAGTATTTT. Amino acids: CSVEGGALSTDTQYF.

This clonotype has more than one count but fewer than ten. This chain joins TRBV7-7 and TRBJ2-2, with D possibly being TRBD1 (5 bases). Germline-derived CDR1 and CDR2 are SSHAT and FNYEAQ (reference sequence). The CDR3 spans 14 residues. The V and J ends lost 1 base and 6 bases respectively, with 9 bases between them. The CDR3 nucleotides read TGTGCCAGCAGCTTAGGGACAACCCCCGGGGAGCTGTTTTTT. The encoded protein is CASSLGTTPGELFF.

In this sample, this clonotype turned up many times. V gene TRBV6-6 combines with J gene TRBJ2-3; the match to TRBD1 covers 10 bases. Germline CDR1 MNHNY, CDR2 SVGAGI (reference sequence). The CDR3 runs 15 residues. V trimming: 6 bases; J trimming: 1 base; junction bases outside the gene matches: 4. The CDR3 sequence is CASRSGQGGTDTQYF. The DNA for the CDR3 is TGTGCCAGCAGGTCTGGACAGGGGGGCACAGATACGCAGTATTTT.

This clonotype was seen ten or more times. Germline is not matched at one junction end, which may reflect a read error. The chain has TRBV7-2 and TRBJ1-6; tentative D call: TRBD1 (6 bases). The CDR3 length is 14 residues. The germline gives CDR1 SGHTA, CDR2 FQGNSA. The CDR3 region is CASSIQGRDSPLNF. The DNA for the CDR3 is TGTGCCAGCAGCATACAGGGTCGAGACTCACCCCTCAACTTT.

As to this clonotype: The junction shows a germline mismatch at one end, possibly a read error. The V and J genes are TRBV5-6 and TRBJ1-6; D remains ambiguous. Germline V lookup: CDR1 SGHDT, CDR2 YYEEEE. The CDR3 sequence is 14 residues long. The DNA for the CDR3 is TGTGTCAGCAGCCCGACGGGAACCAATTCACCCCTCCACTTT. It encodes CVSSPTGTNSPLHF. Combining the CDR3 with reference TRBV5-6 and TRBJ1-6 gives the whole variable domain DAGVTQSPTHLIKTRGQQVTLRCSPKSGHDTVSWYQQALGQGPQFIFQYYEEEERQRGNFPDRFSGHQFPNYSSELNVNALLLGDSALYLCVSSPTGTNSPLHFGNGTRLTVT.

This clonotype was detected many times. The gene calls are TRBV5-1 and TRBJ2-1; 8 nucleotides agree with TRBD2. Germline V lookup: CDR1 SGHRS, CDR2 YFSETQ. Germline trimming cut 4 bases from V and 7 bases from J; bases unmatched to any gene: 10. The CDR3 is 15 amino acids. The CDR3 DNA reads as TGCGCCAGCAGCCCGGGGGGGTTTCAGCTTAATGAGCAGTTCTTC. This sequence encodes CASSPGGFQLNEQFF. The variable domain in full, completed from reference TRBV5-1 and TRBJ2-1, reads KAGVTQTPRYLIKTRGQQVTLSCSPISGHRSVSWYQQTPGQGLQFLFEYFSETQRNKGNFPGRFSGRQFSNSRSEMNVSTLELGDSALYLCASSPGGFQLNEQFFGPGTRLTVL.

Here the CDR3 DNA reads TGTGCCAGCAAGACAGATCGGAATTCACCCCTCCACTTT. Amino acid sequence: CASKTDRNSPLHF. V is TRBV6-1 and J is TRBJ1-6; D is possibly TRBD1 (5 bases). Trimming shortened V by 7 bases and J by 7 bases, and 11 bases separated the two germline ends. The CDR3 is made up of 13 amino acids. Germline assignment: CDR1 MNHNS and CDR2 SASEGT.